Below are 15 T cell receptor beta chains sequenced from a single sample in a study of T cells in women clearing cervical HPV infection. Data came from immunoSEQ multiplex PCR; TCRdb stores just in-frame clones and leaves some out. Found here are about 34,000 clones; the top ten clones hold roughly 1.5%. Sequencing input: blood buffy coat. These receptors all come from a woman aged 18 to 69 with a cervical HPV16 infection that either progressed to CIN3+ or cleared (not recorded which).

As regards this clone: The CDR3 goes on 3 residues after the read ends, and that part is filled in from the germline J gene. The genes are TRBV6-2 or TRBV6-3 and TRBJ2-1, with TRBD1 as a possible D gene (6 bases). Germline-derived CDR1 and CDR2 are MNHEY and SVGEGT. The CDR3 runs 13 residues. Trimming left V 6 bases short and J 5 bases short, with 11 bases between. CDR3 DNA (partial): TGTGCCAGCAGGCCGGACAGCAACAATGAG. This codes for CASRPDSNNE. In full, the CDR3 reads CASRPDSNNEQFF.

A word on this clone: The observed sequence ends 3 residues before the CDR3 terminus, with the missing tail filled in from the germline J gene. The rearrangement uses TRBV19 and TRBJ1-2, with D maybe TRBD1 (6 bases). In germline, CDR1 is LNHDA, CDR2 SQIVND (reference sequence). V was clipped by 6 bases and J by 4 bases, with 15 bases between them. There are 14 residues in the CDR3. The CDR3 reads CASRWGPTSYGYTF. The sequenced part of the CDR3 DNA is TGTGCCAGTAGATGGGGGCCGACCTCCTATGGC.

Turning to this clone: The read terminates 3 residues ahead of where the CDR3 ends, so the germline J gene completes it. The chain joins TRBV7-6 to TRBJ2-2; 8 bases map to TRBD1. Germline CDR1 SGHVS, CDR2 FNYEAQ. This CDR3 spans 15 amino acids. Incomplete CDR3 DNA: TGTGCCAGCAGCTCCTACAGGGGGTCAAATGAAAAG. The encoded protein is CASSSYRGSNEK. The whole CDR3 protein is CASSSYRGSNEKLFF.

CDR3 DNA, as far as it was read: TGTGCCAGTAGTATCCTTGGGACAGTCCTCTCTGGGGCCAACGTG. Its translation: CASSILGTVLSGANV. The entire CDR3 reads CASSILGTVLSGANVLFF. This chain joins TRBV19 and TRBJ2-2; TRBD1 matches at 7 bases. The sequence runs out 3 residues before the end of the CDR3; the remainder is reconstructed from the germline J gene. The CDR3 spans 18 residues. Germline CDR1 is LNHDA and CDR2 is SQIVND (reference sequence).

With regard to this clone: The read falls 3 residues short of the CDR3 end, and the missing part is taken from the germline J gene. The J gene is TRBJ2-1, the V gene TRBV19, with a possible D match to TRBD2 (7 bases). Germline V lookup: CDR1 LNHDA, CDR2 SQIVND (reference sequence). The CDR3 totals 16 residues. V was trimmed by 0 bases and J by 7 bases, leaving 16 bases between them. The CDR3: CASSIDRGAGANEQFF. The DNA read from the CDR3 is TGTGCCAGTAGTATAGATCGGGGGGCAGGTGCAAATGAG.

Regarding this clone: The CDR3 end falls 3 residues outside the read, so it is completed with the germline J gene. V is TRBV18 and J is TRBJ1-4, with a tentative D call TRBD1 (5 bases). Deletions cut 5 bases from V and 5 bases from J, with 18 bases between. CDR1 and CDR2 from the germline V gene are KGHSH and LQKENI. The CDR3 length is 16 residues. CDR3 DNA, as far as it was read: TGTGCCAGCTCAAGAACCTCGGGGGGAAAGAATGAAAAA. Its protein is CASSRTSGGKNEK. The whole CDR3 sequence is CASSRTSGGKNEKLFF.

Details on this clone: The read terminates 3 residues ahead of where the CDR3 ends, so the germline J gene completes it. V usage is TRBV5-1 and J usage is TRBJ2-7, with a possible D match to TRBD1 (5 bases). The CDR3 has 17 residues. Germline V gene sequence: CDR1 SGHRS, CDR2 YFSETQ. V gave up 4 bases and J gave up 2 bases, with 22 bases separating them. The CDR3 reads CASSPLLGLTQTYEQYF. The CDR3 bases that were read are TGCGCCAGCAGCCCCTTATTGGGGCTTACCCAAACCTACGAG.

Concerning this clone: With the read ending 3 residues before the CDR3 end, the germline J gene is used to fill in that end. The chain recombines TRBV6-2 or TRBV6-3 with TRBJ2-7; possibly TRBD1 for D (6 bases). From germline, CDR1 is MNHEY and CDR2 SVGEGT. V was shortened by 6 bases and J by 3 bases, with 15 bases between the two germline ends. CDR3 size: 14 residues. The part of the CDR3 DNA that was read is TGTGCCAGCAGACACAGGGAATCGGGCTACGAG. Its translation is CASRHRESGYE. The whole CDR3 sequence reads CASRHRESGYEQYF.

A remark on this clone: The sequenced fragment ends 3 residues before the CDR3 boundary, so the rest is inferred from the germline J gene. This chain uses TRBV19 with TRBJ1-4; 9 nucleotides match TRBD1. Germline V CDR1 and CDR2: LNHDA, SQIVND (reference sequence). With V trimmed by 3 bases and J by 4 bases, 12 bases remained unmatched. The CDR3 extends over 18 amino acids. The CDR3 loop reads CASSIYGTGKGVNEKLFF. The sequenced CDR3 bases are TGTGCCAGTAGTATCTACGGGACAGGGAAGGGAGTTAATGAAAAA.

CDR3 DNA (partial): TGCAGTGCTAGGGACAGGGGGCGAACTAATGAAAAA. This gives the protein CSARDRGRTNEK. Given in full, the CDR3 is CSARDRGRTNEKLFF. The chain couples TRBV20-1 to TRBJ1-4; the match to TRBD1 covers 11 bases. The CDR3 end lies 3 residues beyond the end of the read and is filled in from the germline J gene. This CDR3 spans 15 amino acids. In germline, CDR1 is DFQATT, CDR2 SNEGSKA (reference sequence). The V gene end was trimmed by 3 bases and the J gene end by 1 base; junction bases not matched to a gene: 1.

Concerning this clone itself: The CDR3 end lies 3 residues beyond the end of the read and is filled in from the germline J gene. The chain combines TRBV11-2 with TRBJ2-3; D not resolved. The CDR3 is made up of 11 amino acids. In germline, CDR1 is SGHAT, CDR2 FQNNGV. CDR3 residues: CASSFVGTQYF. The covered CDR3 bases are TGTGCCAGCAGCTTTGTAGGGACG.

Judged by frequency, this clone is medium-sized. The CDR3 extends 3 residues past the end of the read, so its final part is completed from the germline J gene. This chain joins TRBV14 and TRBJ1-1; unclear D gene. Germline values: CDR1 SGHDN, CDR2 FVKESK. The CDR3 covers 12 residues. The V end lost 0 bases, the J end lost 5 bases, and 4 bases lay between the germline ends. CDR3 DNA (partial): TGTGCCAGCAGCCAAGACAGGACTGAA. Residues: CASSQDRTE. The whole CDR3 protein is CASSQDRTEAFF.

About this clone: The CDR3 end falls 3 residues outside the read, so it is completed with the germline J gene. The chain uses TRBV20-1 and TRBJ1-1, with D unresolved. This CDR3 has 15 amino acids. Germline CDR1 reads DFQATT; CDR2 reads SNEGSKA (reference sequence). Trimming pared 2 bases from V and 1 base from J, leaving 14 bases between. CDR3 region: CSARKMQTGNTEAFF. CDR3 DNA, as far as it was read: TGCAGTGCTAGAAAGATGCAGACGGGGAACACTGAA.

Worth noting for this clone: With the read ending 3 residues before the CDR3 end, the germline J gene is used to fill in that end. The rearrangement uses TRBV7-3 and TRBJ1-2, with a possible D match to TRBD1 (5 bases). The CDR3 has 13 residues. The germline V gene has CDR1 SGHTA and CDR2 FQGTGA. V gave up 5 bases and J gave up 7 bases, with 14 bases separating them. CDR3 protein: CASSTVQGSGYTF. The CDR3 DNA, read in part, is TGTGCCAGCAGCACGGTCCAGGGCAGTGGC.

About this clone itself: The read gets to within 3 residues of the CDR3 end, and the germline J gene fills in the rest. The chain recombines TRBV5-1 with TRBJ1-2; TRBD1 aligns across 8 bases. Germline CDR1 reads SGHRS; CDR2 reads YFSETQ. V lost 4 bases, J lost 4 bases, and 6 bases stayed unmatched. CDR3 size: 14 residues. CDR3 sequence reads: CASSPSGGGYGYTF. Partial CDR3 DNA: TGCGCCAGCAGCCCCTCAGGGGGCGGCTATGGC.